This T cell receptor (beta chain) was obtained from a study of T-cell reconstitution after alpha-beta-depleted transplantation in children. As for this clonotype: What it recognizes is unknown.

The study's findings and limits: Where alpha-beta T cells came from about two months after transplant was reportedly several hundred expanded graft clones. Some patients' high day-60 TCRbeta diversity was attributed to recipient cells surviving conditioning. A year post-transplant, T-cell counts and diversity derived mostly from newly produced T cells.

V lost 5 bases and J lost 0, with 17 bases in between. CDR3 length: 17 residues. Germline-derived CDR1 and CDR2 are SGHRS and YFSETQ. The authors prepared the TCRbeta library with unique molecular identifiers. A single record per CDR3 protein comes from TCRdb applying MiXCR to the PCR reads. The data hold some 81,000 distinct CDR3 sequences, with less than 15% observed a single time. This TCR was sampled from a male patient aged 2-15 years who had a stem cell transplant for acute lymphoblastic leukemia, so the T cells may come from the graft donor. The sequenced sample was PBMCs, mostly from graft donor cells, obtained 180 days after TCRalphabeta/CD19-depleted stem cell transplant. V usage is TRBV5-1 and J usage is TRBJ2-2; no reliable D call. The chain's CDR3 is CASRFGPNPSNTGELFF. In DNA form, the CDR3 reads TGCGCCAGCAGGTTCGGACCGAACCCTTCGAACACCGGGGAGCTGTTTTTT. The whole variable domain, remainder taken from reference TRBV5-1 and TRBJ2-2, is KAGVTQTPRYLIKTRGQQVTLSCSPISGHRSVSWYQQTPGQGLQFLFEYFSETQRNKGNFPGRFSGRQFSNSRSEMNVSTLELGDSALYLCASRFGPNPSNTGELFFGEGSRLTVL.